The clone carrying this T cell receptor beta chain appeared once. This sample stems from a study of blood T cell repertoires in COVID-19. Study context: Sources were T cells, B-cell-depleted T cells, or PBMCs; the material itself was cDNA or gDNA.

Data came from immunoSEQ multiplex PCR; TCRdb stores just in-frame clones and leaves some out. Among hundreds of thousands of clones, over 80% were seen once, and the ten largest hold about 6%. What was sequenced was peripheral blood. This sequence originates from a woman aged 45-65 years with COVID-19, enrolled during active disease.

The CDR3: CASSLELAGGQTQYF. In DNA, the CDR3 is TGCGCCAGCAGCTTGGAACTAGCGGGAGGACAGACCCAGTACTTC. The rearrangement uses TRBV5-1 and TRBJ2-5; 12 nucleotides agree with TRBD2. The V gene end was trimmed by 0 bases and the J gene end by 6 bases; junction bases not matched to a gene: 3. The CDR3 has 15 amino acids. The germline V gene has CDR1 SGHRS and CDR2 YFSETQ.